The 10 T cell receptor beta chains given below trace back to one sample, sequenced in a study of blood T cell repertoires in COVID-19. TCRdb's copy holds only in-frame clones and misses some; the assay was immunoSEQ multiplex PCR. The profile shows around 60,000 clones, nearly 90% of them singletons. Sequencing input: peripheral blood. The receptors come from a man aged 70-80 years with acute or convalescent COVID-19.

The gene calls are TRBV30 and TRBJ2-5, with D perhaps matching TRBD1 (6 bases). CDR1 GTSNPN and CDR2 SVGIG come from the germline V gene (reference sequence). This CDR3 contains 12 residues. V dropped 3 bases and J dropped 4 bases, with 9 bases sitting between them. CDR3 DNA sequence: TGTGCCTGGAGAGGCAGGGGAGAGACCCAGTACTTC. Protein sequence: CAWRGRGETQYF.

The rearrangement joins TRBV3-1 (or the pseudogene TRBV3-2) to TRBJ1-4; 10 bases fit TRBD1. The V gene end was trimmed by 2 bases and the J gene end by 7 bases; junction bases not matched to a gene: 4. Germline V gene data show CDR1 as LGHDT and CDR2 as YNNKEL (reference sequence). The CDR3 runs 15 residues. The CDR3 bases are TGTGCCAGCAGCCAAAGGGACAGGGGTCGTGAAAAACTGTTTTTT. This codes for CASSQRDRGREKLFF.

The sample holds a few counts of this clone. J is TRBJ2-6 and V is TRBV7-9, with D hard to call. In germline, CDR1 is SEHNR, CDR2 FQNEAQ (reference sequence). Trimming left V 1 base short and J 1 base short, with 8 bases between. CDR3 length equals 16 residues. CDR3 DNA: TGTGCCAGCAGCTTAGGGGCTGTGTCTGGGGCCAACGTCCTGACTTTC. Residues: CASSLGAVSGANVLTF.

The chain joins TRBV2 to TRBJ2-1; TRBD1 agrees at 8 bases. The CDR3 runs to 14 residues. V trimming: 5 bases; J trimming: 2 bases; junction bases outside the gene matches: 2. Germline CDR1 SNHLY, CDR2 FYNNEI. CDR3: CASSPQGAYNEQFF. CDR3 nucleotides: TGTGCCAGCAGTCCACAGGGGGCCTACAATGAGCAGTTCTTC. The full variable domain, its missing parts supplied by reference TRBV2 and TRBJ2-1, is EPEVTQTPSHQVTQMGQEVILRCVPISNHLYFYWYRQILGQKVEFLVSFYNNEISEKSEIFDDQFSVERPDGSNFTLKIRSTKLEDSAMYFCASSPQGAYNEQFFGPGTRLTVL.

This clone was picked up many times. The gene calls are TRBV10-3 and TRBJ2-7; TRBD1 matches at 7 bases. Germline CDR1 is ENHRY and CDR2 is SYGVKD. The CDR3 covers 14 residues. The V and J ends lost 2 bases and 3 bases, in that order; junction bases with no gene match: 4. CDR3 residues: CAISEGQAYYEQYF. In DNA, the CDR3 is TGTGCCATCAGTGAGGGACAGGCGTACTACGAGCAGTACTTC.

This rearrangement joins TRBV7-8 to TRBJ1-4; tentatively, D is TRBD1 (5 bases). This CDR3 has 17 residues. From germline, CDR1 is SGHVS and CDR2 FQNEAQ. The V and J ends lost 1 base and 10 bases respectively, with 22 bases between them. For the CDR3, the DNA is TGTGCCAGCAGCTTAGAGAGTGTGGCAGGGATTCATCCAAAACTGTTTTTT. It specifies CASSLESVAGIHPKLFF.

The chain uses TRBV7-2 and TRBJ2-3, with D possibly TRBD2 on 6 matching bases. Between the trimmed V and J ends, which lost 5 bases and 5 bases, there was a span of 14 bases. The CDR3 extends over 14 amino acids. Per germline, CDR1 SGHTA and CDR2 FQGNSA. CDR3: CASSRGLTEDTQYF. The CDR3 coding sequence is TGTGCCAGCAGCCGCGGACTAACGGAAGATACGCAGTATTTT.

The chain employs TRBV28 and TRBJ2-7; D remains unclear. V lost 4 bases and J lost 4, with 5 bases in between. Germline CDR1 and CDR2: MDHEN and SYDVKM. The length of the CDR3 is 11 residues. The CDR3 protein is CASSSPYEQYF. The CDR3 DNA is TGTGCCAGCAGTTCCCCGTACGAGCAGTACTTC.

This chain uses TRBV4-1 with TRBJ2-2, with 7 bases that match TRBD2. The CDR3 is 15 amino acids. The germline CDR1 and CDR2 sequences are MGHRA and YSYEKL. After removal of 0 bases from V and 5 bases from J, the junction contained 3 bases not matched to a gene. CDR3 bases: TGCGCCAGCAGCCAAGAAGCGGGGCAGACCGGGGAGCTGTTTTTT. Encoded protein: CASSQEAGQTGELFF.

This rearrangement joins TRBV19 to TRBJ1-6; 7 bases are shared with TRBD1. Germline trimming cut 5 bases from V and 9 bases from J; bases unmatched to any gene: 4. In germline, CDR1 is LNHDA, CDR2 SQIVND (reference sequence). The CDR3 covers 13 residues. In nucleotides, the CDR3 is TGTGCCAGTAGTCCTTACAGGGGTTCACCCCTCCACTTT. Protein sequence: CASSPYRGSPLHF.